This T cell receptor beta chain was captured in a study of identical twins' blood T cells. General study points: Mainly, cloneset size products determined shared clonotypes, twins included. Twins shared more top CDR3 clonotypes than unrelated donors did.

The CDR3 is made up of 13 amino acids. This clonotype appeared a few times. No antigen is known for it. TCRdb re-called the 5' RACE reads through MiXCR, storing one row per CDR3 protein. The sample has hundreds of thousands of distinct CDR3 sequences, 28% seen once. The TCR originated in a woman aged 18 to 55 in good health. The chain recombines TRBV12-3 or TRBV12-4 with TRBJ1-3, with D unresolved. The sequenced sample consisted of PBMCs. For the CDR3, the DNA is TGTGCGAGCGACGGAGCTACTGGAAACACCATATATTTT. The encoded protein is CASDGATGNTIYF.